What follows are 25 T cell receptor beta chains derived from one specimen sequenced in a study of T cells in Graves' hyperthyroidism and ophthalmopathy. TCR beta CDR3 regions were amplified from RNA. A set of HTBI primers served as the primers for a first-round RT-PCR of the TCR CDR3. TCRdb re-called the multiplex PCR reads with MiXCR, one entry per CDR3 protein. Found here are about half a million distinct CDR3 sequences, 16% of them singletons; the top ten hold 25% to 30%. Sequencing used blood. The source is a woman aged 25 to 39 with Graves' ophthalmopathy.

The table lists this clonotype with a few counts. The chain employs TRBV24-1 and TRBJ2-5, with D possibly TRBD1 on 5 matching bases. V was shortened by 9 bases and J by 4 bases, with 17 bases between the two germline ends. Germline assignment: CDR1 KGHDR and CDR2 SFDVKD. This CDR3 region has 14 residues. This CDR3 reads CATSPTQGGETQYF. CDR3 nucleotides: TGTGCCACCTCCCCCACTCAGGGTGGAGAGACCCAGTACTTC.

A word on this clonotype: A much bigger clone sits one base away, suggesting this may be a read error. This rearrangement joins TRBV6-1 to TRBJ2-7; 7 positions agree with TRBD2. The CDR3 covers 14 residues. J gave up 7 bases and V 5 bases, and 11 bases lay outside the gene matches. Germline V CDR1 and CDR2: MNHNS, SASEGT. The CDR3 region has the DNA TGTGCCAGCAGTACCTCGGGAGGTTATCATGAGCAGTACTTC. Translating gives CASSTSGGYHEQYF.

This clonotype was counted ten times or more. The genes are TRBV11-2 and TRBJ1-1, with 9 nucleotides matching TRBD1. Germline values: CDR1 SGHAT, CDR2 FQNNGV. The CDR3 extends over 13 amino acids. Germline trimming cut 5 bases from V and 11 bases from J; bases unmatched to any gene: 9. CDR3 residues: CASSHPQGAKAFF. Here the CDR3 DNA reads TGTGCCAGCAGCCATCCACAGGGGGCAAAGGCTTTCTTT.

V and J are TRBV5-1 and TRBJ2-1, with 9 bases lining up with TRBD2. The CDR3 spans 14 residues. The V and J ends lost 3 bases and 6 bases, in that order; junction bases with no gene match: 4. Germline CDR1 and CDR2: SGHRS and YFSETQ. CDR3 region: CASSSGLACNEQFF. CDR3 nucleotides: TGCGCCAGCAGCTCGGGACTAGCCTGCAATGAGCAGTTCTTC.

This clonotype came up a few times. The genes are TRBV29-1 and TRBJ2-3, with 9 bases lining up with TRBD2. From germline, CDR1 is SQVTM and CDR2 ANQGSEA. The CDR3 is 15 amino acids. Unmatched junction bases numbered 6, after V lost 3 bases and J lost 2 bases. CDR3 bases: TGCAGCGTTGAGCGGGAGGGCCTCCCCACAGATACGCAGTATTTT. It is translated as CSVEREGLPTDTQYF.

This sequence joins TRBV27 and TRBJ2-2; 9 bases are a match to TRBD1. The CDR3 contains 14 residues. The V segment lost 5 bases and the J segment 6 bases; nucleotides outside the gene matches: 4. From germline, CDR1 is MNHEY and CDR2 SMNVEV (reference sequence). This chain's CDR3 is CASSPWDRAGELFF. CDR3 nucleotide sequence: TGTGCCAGCAGTCCCTGGGACAGGGCCGGGGAGCTGTTTTTT.

The rearrangement uses TRBV19 and TRBJ2-2, with D perhaps given as TRBD1 or TRBD2 (5 bases each). CDR3 size: 16 residues. The ends were cut back, 7 bases at V and 3 bases at J, with 18 bases in the middle. Germline V gene lookup returns CDR1 LNHDA and CDR2 SQIVND (reference sequence). This CDR3 is CASKRYRDGYTGELFF. DNA for the CDR3: TGTGCCAGTAAACGATATCGGGACGGATACACCGGGGAGCTGTTTTTT.

The chain couples TRBV9 to TRBJ1-1, with a possible D match to TRBD1 (6 bases). The CDR3 is 13 amino acids. V lost 3 bases and J lost 11, with 17 bases in between. In germline, CDR1 is SGDLS, CDR2 YYNGEE. DNA of the CDR3: TGTGCCAGCAGCGCCGCCCCAGGGGCGCGGGCTTTCTTT. Encoded protein: CASSAAPGARAFF.

The table lists this clonotype with many counts. This rearrangement joins TRBV20-1 to TRBJ2-3, with TRBD2 identical over 13 bases. J was trimmed by 5 bases and V by 0 bases; bases with no gene match: 26. Germline lookup yields CDR1 DFQATT and CDR2 SNEGSKA (reference sequence). The CDR3 sequence is 23 residues long. CDR3 sequence reads: CSARDPSTLGLAGAAEPIDTQYF. The CDR3 DNA reads TGCAGTGCTAGAGATCCCTCGACCCTTGGACTAGCGGGAGCTGCCGAGCCTATAGATACGCAGTATTTT.

This clonotype was detected many times. The rearrangement uses TRBV12-3 or TRBV12-4 and TRBJ2-1, with no clear D. V lost 5 bases and J 8 bases, leaving 10 bases between the germline ends. This CDR3 spans 12 amino acids. CDR3 bases: TGTGCCAGCAGTCCCGCCGGCGATGAGCAGTTCTTC. Residues: CASSPAGDEQFF.

This clonotype has more than one count but fewer than ten. This chain connects TRBV9 to TRBJ1-6; tentatively, D is TRBD1 (6 bases). V gave up 4 bases and J gave up 10 bases, with 12 bases separating them. Looked up from germline, CDR1 is SGDLS and CDR2 is YYNGEE. CDR3 length: 13 amino acids. In DNA, the CDR3 is TGTGCCAGCAGCCCTGGGCAGGGGTCACCCCTCCACTTT. The encoded protein is CASSPGQGSPLHF.

This clonotype was seen only once. Given a much more abundant clone one base away, this may be a read error. V gene TRBV27 combines with J gene TRBJ2-1, with a possible D match to TRBD2 (6 bases). Matching the DNA end better, TRBJ2-7 makes the J call doubtful. The CDR3 has 15 amino acids. In germline, CDR1 is MNHEY, CDR2 SMNVEV (reference sequence). DNA for the CDR3: TGTGCCAGCAGTTTAATTCTAGCGACCTACAATGAGCAGTACTTC. This sequence encodes CASSLILATYNEQYF.

This chain joins TRBV6-1 and TRBJ2-2; TRBD2 agrees at 11 bases. Germline V lookup: CDR1 MNHNS, CDR2 SASEGT. J lost 6 bases, V lost 5 bases, and 5 bases had no gene match. The CDR3 runs 15 residues. This chain's CDR3 is CASSPLAGGPGELFF. The CDR3 DNA is TGTGCCAGCAGTCCGCTAGCGGGAGGACCCGGGGAGCTGTTTTTT.

Many counts were recorded for this clonotype. The rearrangement uses TRBV3-1 and TRBJ2-3; 7 nucleotides match TRBD2. CDR1 is LGHDT and CDR2 is YNNKEL in the germline V gene (reference sequence). This CDR3 spans 12 amino acids. J was trimmed by 10 bases and V by 4 bases; bases with no gene match: 5. This CDR3 is CASSPRGGAQYF. Written as DNA, the CDR3 is TGTGCCAGCAGCCCGAGGGGAGGGGCGCAGTATTTT.

This chain connects TRBV18 to TRBJ2-7; D remains ambiguous. Germline lookup yields CDR1 KGHSH and CDR2 LQKENI. V was trimmed by 3 bases and J by 2 bases, leaving 8 bases between them. The CDR3 is 13 amino acids. CDR3 loop: CASSPGYPYEQYF. In DNA, the CDR3 is TGTGCCAGCTCACCTGGGTACCCCTACGAGCAGTACTTC.

This clonotype was seen many times. CDR3 protein: CASSPKGAAESEKLFF. CDR3 nucleotides: TGTGCCAGCAGCCCAAAAGGGGCCGCAGAAAGCGAAAAACTGTTTTTT. This chain uses TRBV11-2 with TRBJ1-4, with D possibly matching TRBD1 (5 bases). Germline lookup yields CDR1 SGHAT and CDR2 FQNNGV. The CDR3 covers 16 residues. The V end lost 5 bases, the J end lost 8 bases, and 21 bases lay between the germline ends.

The V gene is TRBV6-1, the J gene TRBJ1-1; the D is unclear. Trimming took off 6 bases at V and 3 bases at J, with 14 bases between the two ends. The CDR3 sequence is 14 residues long. Germline V gives CDR1 MNHNS, CDR2 SASEGT. As DNA, the CDR3 is TGTGCCAGCAGCCGATCCACGGCGGACACTGAAGCTTTCTTT. Its translation: CASSRSTADTEAFF.

This chain links TRBV6-2 or TRBV6-3 with TRBJ2-1; 8 bases are a match to TRBD2. This CDR3 is 16 amino acids long. V was pared by 6 bases and J by 2 bases, with 9 bases of the junction left unmatched. CDR1 and CDR2 from the germline V gene are MNHEY and SVGEGT. Written as DNA, the CDR3 is TGTGCCAGCAGATTGAAGCGGGAGAGGCCCTACAATGAGCAGTTCTTC. Residues: CASRLKRERPYNEQFF.

The chain recombines TRBV5-5 with TRBJ2-1; 10 nucleotides align to TRBD1. CDR1 and CDR2 (germline): SGHKS, YYEKEE (reference sequence). V dropped 3 bases and J dropped 7; count of bases not matched to a gene: 13. This CDR3 is built from 17 residues. In nucleotides, the CDR3 is TGTGCCAGCAGCTCTATCACCGGGACAGGGGTTGGGAATGAGCAGTTCTTC. This gives the protein CASSSITGTGVGNEQFF.

A remark on this clonotype: Being one base from a much bigger clone, this may be a read error. It is likely a read error, because the conserved phenylalanine at the end of the CDR3 is missing. The chain employs TRBV20-1 and TRBJ2-3, with D possibly TRBD2 on 6 matching bases. The V gene lost 5 bases and the J gene lost 6 bases, with 21 bases spanning the gap. The CDR3 runs to 15 residues. Germline assignment: CDR1 DFQATT and CDR2 SNEGSKA (reference sequence). CDR3 loop: CSAEPGRERLDTQYL. As DNA, the CDR3 is TGCAGTGCTGAACCTGGTCGGGAGCGATTGGATACGCAGTATCTT.

The chain has TRBV7-9 and TRBJ1-2; D gene uncertain. Germline CDR1 is SEHNR and CDR2 is FQNEAQ (reference sequence). The CDR3 covers 14 residues. V lost 1 base and J 2 bases, leaving 8 bases between the germline ends. The DNA for the CDR3 is TGTGCCAGCAGCTTAGGGGATCCCAACTATGGCTACACCTTC. Its translation: CASSLGDPNYGYTF.

Comment on this clonotype: This may come from a read error, since a much larger clone is one base off. The chain has TRBV27 and TRBJ1-4, with D perhaps TRBD1 (6 bases). Per germline, CDR1 MNHEY and CDR2 SMNVEV (reference sequence). The CDR3 spans 15 residues. CDR3 nucleotide sequence: TGTGCCAGCAGTTTATTTTCAGGGGATAATGAAAAACTGGTTTTT. This encodes CASSLFSGDNEKLVF.

This clonotype was counted at least ten times. CDR3 sequence: CASRDRGGRNIQYF. CDR3 bases: TGTGCCAGCAGGGACAGGGGAGGGAGGAACATTCAGTACTTC. The J gene is TRBJ2-4, the V gene TRBV2; TRBD1 aligns across 9 bases. V dropped 6 bases and J dropped 7; count of bases not matched to a gene: 7. CDR1 SNHLY and CDR2 FYNNEI come from the germline V gene. The CDR3 runs to 14 residues.

This clonotype occurred a few times. The chain uses TRBV14 and TRBJ1-1; TRBD1 is a possible D gene (6 bases). This CDR3 is 15 amino acids long. Per germline, CDR1 SGHDN and CDR2 FVKESK. The V end was cut by 2 bases, the J end by 0 bases, with 10 bases between. The DNA for the CDR3 is TGTGCCAGCAGCCAAAACACAGGGTTGAACACTGAAGCTTTCTTT. Translating it yields CASSQNTGLNTEAFF.

V and J are TRBV6-1 and TRBJ2-7, with 7 bases fitting TRBD1. Trimming cost V 2 bases and J 4 bases; bases outside gene matches: 8. Germline loops: CDR1 MNHNS, CDR2 SASEGT. The CDR3 length is 15 residues. CDR3 sequence (DNA): TGTGCCAGCAGTGAACAGGTGACAGGGTTTTACGAGCAGTACTTC. It specifies CASSEQVTGFYEQYF.